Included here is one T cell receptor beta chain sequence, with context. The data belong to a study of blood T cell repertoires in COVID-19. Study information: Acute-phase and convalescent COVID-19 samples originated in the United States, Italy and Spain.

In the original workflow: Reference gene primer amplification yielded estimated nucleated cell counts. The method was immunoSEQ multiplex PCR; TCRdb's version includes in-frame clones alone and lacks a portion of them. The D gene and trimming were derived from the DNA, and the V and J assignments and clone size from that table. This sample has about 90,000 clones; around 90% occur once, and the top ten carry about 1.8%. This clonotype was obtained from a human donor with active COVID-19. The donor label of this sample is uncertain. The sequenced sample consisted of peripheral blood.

As DNA, the CDR3 is TGTGCCAGCAGACCCCCCGGGGTCTGGCTCGAGCAGTACTTC. Protein sequence: CASRPPGVWLEQYF. The chain links TRBV7-2 to TRBJ2-7; maybe TRBD2 (5 bases). Per germline, CDR1 SGHTA and CDR2 FQGNSA. This CDR3 has 14 amino acids. V lost 6 bases and J 6 bases, leaving 18 bases between the germline ends.